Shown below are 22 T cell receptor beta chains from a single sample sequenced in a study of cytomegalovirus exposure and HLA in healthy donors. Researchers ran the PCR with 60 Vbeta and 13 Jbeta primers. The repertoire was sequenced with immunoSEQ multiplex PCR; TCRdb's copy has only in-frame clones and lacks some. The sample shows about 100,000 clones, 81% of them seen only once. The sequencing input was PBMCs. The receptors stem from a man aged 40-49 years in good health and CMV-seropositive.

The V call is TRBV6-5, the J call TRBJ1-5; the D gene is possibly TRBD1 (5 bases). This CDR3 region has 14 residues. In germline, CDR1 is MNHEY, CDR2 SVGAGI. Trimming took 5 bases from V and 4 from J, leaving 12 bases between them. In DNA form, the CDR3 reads TGTGCCAGCAGTCATGGGAGGGGTAATCAGCCCCAGCATTTT. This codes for CASSHGRGNQPQHF.

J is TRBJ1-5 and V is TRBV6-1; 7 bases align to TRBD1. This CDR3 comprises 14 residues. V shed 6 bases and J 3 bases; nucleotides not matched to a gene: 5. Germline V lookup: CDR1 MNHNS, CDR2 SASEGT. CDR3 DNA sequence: TGTGCCAGCAGATCGACAGGGAACAATCAGCCCCAGCATTTT. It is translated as CASRSTGNNQPQHF.

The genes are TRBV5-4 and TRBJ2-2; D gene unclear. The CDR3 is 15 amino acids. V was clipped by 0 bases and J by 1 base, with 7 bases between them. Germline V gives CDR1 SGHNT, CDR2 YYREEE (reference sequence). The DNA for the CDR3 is TGTGCCAGCAGCTTGGGGCGGTTGAACACCGGGGAGCTGTTTTTT. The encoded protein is CASSLGRLNTGELFF.

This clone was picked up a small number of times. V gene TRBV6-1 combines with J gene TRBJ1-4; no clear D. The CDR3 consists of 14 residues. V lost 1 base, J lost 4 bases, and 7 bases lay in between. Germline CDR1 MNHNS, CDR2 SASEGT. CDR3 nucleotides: TGTGCCAGCAGTGAAGGGAGGCTTAATGAAAAACTGTTTTTT. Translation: CASSEGRLNEKLFF.

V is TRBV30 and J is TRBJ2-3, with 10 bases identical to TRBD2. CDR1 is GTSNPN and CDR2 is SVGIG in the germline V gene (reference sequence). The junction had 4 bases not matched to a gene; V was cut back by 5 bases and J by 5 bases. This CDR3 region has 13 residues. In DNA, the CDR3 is TGTGCCTGGTCTAGCGGGAGCGGAGATACGCAGTATTTT. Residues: CAWSSGSGDTQYF.

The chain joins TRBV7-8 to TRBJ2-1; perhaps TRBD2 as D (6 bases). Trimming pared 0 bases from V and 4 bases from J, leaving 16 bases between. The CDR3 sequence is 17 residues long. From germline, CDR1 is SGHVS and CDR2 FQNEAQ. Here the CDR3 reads CASSLAMGGIGYNEQFF. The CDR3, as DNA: TGTGCCAGCAGCTTAGCGATGGGGGGAATTGGATACAATGAGCAGTTCTTC.

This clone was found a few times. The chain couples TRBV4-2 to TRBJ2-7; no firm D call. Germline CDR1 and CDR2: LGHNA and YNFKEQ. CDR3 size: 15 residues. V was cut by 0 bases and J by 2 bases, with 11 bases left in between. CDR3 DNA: TGTGCCAGCAGCCAAGATCGACAAAGAACCTACGAGCAGTACTTC. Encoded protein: CASSQDRQRTYEQYF.

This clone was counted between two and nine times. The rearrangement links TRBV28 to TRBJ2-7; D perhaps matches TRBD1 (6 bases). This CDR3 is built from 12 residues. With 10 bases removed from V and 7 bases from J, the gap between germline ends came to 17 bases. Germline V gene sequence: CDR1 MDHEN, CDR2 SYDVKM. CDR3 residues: CATRGGPVEQYF. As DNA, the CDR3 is TGTGCCACCCGAGGGGGTCCGGTGGAGCAGTACTTC.

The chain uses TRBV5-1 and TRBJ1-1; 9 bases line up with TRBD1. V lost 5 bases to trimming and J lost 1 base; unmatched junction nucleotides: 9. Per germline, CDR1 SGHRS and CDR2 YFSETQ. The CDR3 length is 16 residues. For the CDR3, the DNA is TGCGCCAGCAGGGGACAGGGTGGGCTCCCGAACACTGAAGCTTTCTTT. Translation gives CASRGQGGLPNTEAFF. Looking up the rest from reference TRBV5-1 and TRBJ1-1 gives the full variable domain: KAGVTQTPRYLIKTRGQQVTLSCSPISGHRSVSWYQQTPGQGLQFLFEYFSETQRNKGNFPGRFSGRQFSNSRSEMNVSTLELGDSALYLCASRGQGGLPNTEAFFGQGTRLTVV.

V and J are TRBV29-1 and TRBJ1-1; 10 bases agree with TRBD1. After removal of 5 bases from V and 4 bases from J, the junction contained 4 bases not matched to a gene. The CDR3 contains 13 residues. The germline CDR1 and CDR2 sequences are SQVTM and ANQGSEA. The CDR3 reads CSVRDRGGTEAFF. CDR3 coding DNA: TGCAGCGTTCGGGACAGGGGAGGCACTGAAGCTTTCTTT.

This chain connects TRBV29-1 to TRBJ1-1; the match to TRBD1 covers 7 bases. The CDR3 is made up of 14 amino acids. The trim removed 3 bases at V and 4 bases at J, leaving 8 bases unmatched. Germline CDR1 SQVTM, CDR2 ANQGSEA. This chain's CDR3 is CSVELLRGSTEAFF. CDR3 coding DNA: TGCAGCGTTGAGCTTCTCAGGGGGTCCACTGAAGCTTTCTTT.

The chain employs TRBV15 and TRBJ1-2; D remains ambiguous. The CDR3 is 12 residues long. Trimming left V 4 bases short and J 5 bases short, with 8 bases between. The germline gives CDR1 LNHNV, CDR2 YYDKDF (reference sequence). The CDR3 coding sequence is TGTGCCACCAGCACACAGACATATGGCTACACCTTC. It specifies CATSTQTYGYTF.

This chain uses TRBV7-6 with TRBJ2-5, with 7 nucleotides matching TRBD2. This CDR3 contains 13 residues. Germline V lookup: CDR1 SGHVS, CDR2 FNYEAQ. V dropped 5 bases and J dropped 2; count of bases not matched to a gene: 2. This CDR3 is CASSQAGQETQYF. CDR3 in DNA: TGTGCCAGCAGCCAAGCGGGGCAAGAGACCCAGTACTTC.

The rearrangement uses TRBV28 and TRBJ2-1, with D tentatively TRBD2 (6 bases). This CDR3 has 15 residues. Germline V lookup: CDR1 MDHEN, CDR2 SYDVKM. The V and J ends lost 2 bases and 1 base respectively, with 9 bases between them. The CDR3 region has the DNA TGTGCCAGCAGTTTAGCGGGGATATCCTACAATGAGCAGTTCTTC. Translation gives CASSLAGISYNEQFF.

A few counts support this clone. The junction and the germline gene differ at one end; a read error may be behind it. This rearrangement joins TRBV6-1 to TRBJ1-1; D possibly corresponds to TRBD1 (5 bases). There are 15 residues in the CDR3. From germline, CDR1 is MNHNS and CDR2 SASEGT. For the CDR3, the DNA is TGTGCCAGCAGTAAAGCGACCGGGGGATACACTGAAGCTTTCTTT. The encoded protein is CASSKATGGYTEAFF.

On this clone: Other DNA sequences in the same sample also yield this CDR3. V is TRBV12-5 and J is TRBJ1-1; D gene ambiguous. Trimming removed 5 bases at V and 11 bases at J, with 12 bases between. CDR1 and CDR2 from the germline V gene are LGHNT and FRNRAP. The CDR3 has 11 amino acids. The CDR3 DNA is TGTGCTAGTGGTCGGTCGGGTGGGGCTTTCTTT. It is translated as CASGRSGGAFF.

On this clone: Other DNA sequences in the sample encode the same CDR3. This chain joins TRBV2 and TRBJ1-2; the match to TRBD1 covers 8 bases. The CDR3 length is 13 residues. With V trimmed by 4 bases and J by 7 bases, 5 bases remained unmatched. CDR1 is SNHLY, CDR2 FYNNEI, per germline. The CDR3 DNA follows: TGTGCCAGCAGTGGTGACAGGGGCTCTGGCTACACCTTC. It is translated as CASSGDRGSGYTF. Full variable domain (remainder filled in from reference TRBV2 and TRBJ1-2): EPEVTQTPSHQVTQMGQEVILRCVPISNHLYFYWYRQILGQKVEFLVSFYNNEISEKSEIFDDQFSVERPDGSNFTLKIRSTKLEDSAMYFCASSGDRGSGYTFGSGTRLTVV.

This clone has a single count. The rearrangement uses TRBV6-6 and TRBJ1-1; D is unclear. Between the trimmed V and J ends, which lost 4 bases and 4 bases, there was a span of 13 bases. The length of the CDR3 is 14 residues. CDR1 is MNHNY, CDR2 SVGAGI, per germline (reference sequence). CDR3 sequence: CASSSLESSTEAFF. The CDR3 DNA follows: TGTGCCAGCAGTTCCCTCGAGTCTAGCACTGAAGCTTTCTTT.

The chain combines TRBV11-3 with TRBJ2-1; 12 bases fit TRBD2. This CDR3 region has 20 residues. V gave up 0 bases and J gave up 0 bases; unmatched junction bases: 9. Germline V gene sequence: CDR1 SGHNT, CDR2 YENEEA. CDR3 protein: CASSLDSTSGGGSSYNEQFF. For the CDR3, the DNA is TGTGCCAGCAGCTTAGATTCGACTAGCGGGGGTGGAAGCTCCTACAATGAGCAGTTCTTC.

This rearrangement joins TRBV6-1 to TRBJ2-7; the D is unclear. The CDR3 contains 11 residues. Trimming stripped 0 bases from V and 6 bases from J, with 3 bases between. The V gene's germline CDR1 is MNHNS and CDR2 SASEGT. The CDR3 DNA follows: TGTGCCAGCAGTGAAGCTCTCGAGCAGTACTTC. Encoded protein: CASSEALEQYF.

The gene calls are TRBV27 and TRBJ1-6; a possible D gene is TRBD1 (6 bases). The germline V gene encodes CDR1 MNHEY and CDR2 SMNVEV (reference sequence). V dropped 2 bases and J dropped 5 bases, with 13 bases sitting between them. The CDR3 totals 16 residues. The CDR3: CASSLKGTRNNSPLHF. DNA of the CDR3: TGTGCCAGCAGTTTAAAAGGGACAAGAAATAATTCACCCCTCCACTTT.

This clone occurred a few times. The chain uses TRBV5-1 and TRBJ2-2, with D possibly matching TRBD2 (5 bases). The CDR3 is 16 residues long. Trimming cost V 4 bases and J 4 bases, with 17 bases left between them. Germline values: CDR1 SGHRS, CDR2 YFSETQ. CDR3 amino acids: CASSPLTTRGTGELFF. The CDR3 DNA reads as TGCGCCAGCAGCCCCTTGACTACCCGCGGCACCGGGGAGCTGTTTTTT.